This is a list of T cell receptor beta chains from one sample in a study of blood T cell repertoires in COVID-19. TCRdb's copy holds only in-frame clones and misses some; the assay was immunoSEQ multiplex PCR. The data hold about 200,000 clones, with roughly three quarters observed a single time. The specimen was PBMCs or T cells enriched from blood (not recorded which). These receptors were taken from a woman aged 45-65 years with acute COVID-19. Both conserved end residues are part of each CDR3. Each record gives: clone size, J gene, D gene, V gene, CDR3 protein, CDR3 DNA. A D gene is named only where the DNA matches it firmly. A row's size may be missing; if present it is once, few, many or a size class.

.,TRBJ2-1,.,TRBV2,CASRRQGGGYNEQFF,TGTGCCAGCAGAAGACAGGGAGGAGGCTACAATGAGCAGTTCTTC
.,TRBJ1-4,TRBD1,TRBV5-5,CASSLGGTVYPTNEKLFF,TGTGCCAGCAGCTTGGGGGGGACAGTCTATCCAACTAATGAAAAACTGTTTTTT
.,TRBJ1-6,.,TRBV20-1,CSASFTGLNSPLHF,TGCAGTGCTAGTTTCACAGGGTTGAATTCACCCCTCCACTTT
.,TRBJ2-4,TRBD1,TRBV14,CASSQEGTGTIQYF,TGTGCCAGCAGCCAAGAAGGGACAGGGACCATTCAGTACTTC
.,TRBJ2-3,TRBD1,TRBV2,CANRQGGHKSTPDTDTQYF,TGTGCCAACCGACAAGGGGGCCACAAGTCAACGCCGGACACAGATACGCAGTATTTT
.,TRBJ2-2,TRBD2,TRBV7-9,CASSFRRGGKNTGELFF,TGTGCCAGCAGCTTTCGCCGGGGGGGGAAGAACACCGGGGAGCTGTTTTTT
once,TRBJ1-1,.,TRBV11-3,CASSPAFSTEAFF,TGTGCCAGCAGCCCCGCTTTTAGCACTGAAGCTTTCTTT
.,TRBJ1-3,.,TRBV7-9,CASSSSLVSSGNTIYF,TGTGCCAGCAGCTCTAGTCTGGTTAGCTCTGGAAACACCATATATTTT
.,TRBJ1-1,.,TRBV6-5,CASSWGFLNTEAFF,TGTGCCAGCAGTTGGGGCTTTTTGAACACTGAAGCTTTCTTT
once,TRBJ1-1,TRBD1,TRBV19,CASIFGQGAPRTEAFF,TGTGCCAGTATTTTCGGACAGGGGGCGCCTAGGACTGAAGCTTTCTTT
few,TRBJ1-2,.,TRBV7-9,CASSLTQGHYGYTF,TGTGCCAGCAGCCTAACACAGGGTCACTATGGCTACACCTTC
.,TRBJ2-3,TRBD2,TRBV5-1,CASSSGVAGPDTQYF,TGCGCCAGCAGCTCCGGGGTAGCGGGGCCAGATACGCAGTATTTT
once,TRBJ1-1,.,TRBV7-2,CASSLPRGRFNTEAFF,TGTGCCAGCAGCCTACCGAGAGGGAGGTTTAACACTGAAGCTTTCTTT
.,TRBJ1-4,.,TRBV6-1,CASSEGTIPTNEKLFF,TGTGCCAGCAGTGAGGGGACAATTCCAACTAATGAAAAACTGTTTTTT
.,TRBJ1-1,.,TRBV2,CASSYRGGASEAFF,TGTGCCAGCAGTTACCGGGGGGGGGCTTCTGAAGCTTTCTTT
few,TRBJ1-2,TRBD1,TRBV4-2,CASSQPDRPRYGYTF,TGTGCCAGCAGCCAACCGGACAGGCCACGGTATGGCTACACCTTC
.,TRBJ1-1,.,TRBV11-2,CASSRQQNTEAFF,TGTGCCAGCAGCCGACAGCAGAACACTGAAGCTTTCTTT
once,TRBJ1-3,TRBD1,TRBV18,CASWMGQTGNTIYF,TGTGCCAGCTGGATGGGACAGACTGGAAACACCATATATTTT
.,TRBJ2-5,TRBD2,TRBV3-1/TRBV3-2,CASSQSSGEKTQYF,TGTGCCAGCAGCCAATCTAGCGGGGAAAAGACCCAGTACTTC
.,TRBJ1-6,TRBD1,TRBV24-1,CATRGTGEHSPLHF,TGTGCCACCCGAGGGACAGGGGAACATTCACCCCTCCACTTT
.,TRBJ1-1,.,TRBV12-3/TRBV12-4,CASSPWGAEAFF,TGTGCCAGCAGCCCATGGGGGGCTGAAGCTTTCTTT
.,TRBJ2-5,TRBD2,TRBV7-6,CASSARGLAKETQYF,TGTGCCAGCAGCGCTAGGGGACTAGCAAAGGAGACCCAGTACTTC
.,TRBJ1-4,.,TRBV10-2,CASRMGATNEKLFF,TGCGCCAGCAGGATGGGAGCAACTAATGAAAAACTGTTTTTT
.,TRBJ2-5,TRBD1,TRBV28,CASSLLQGAQYF,TGTGCCAGCAGTTTATTGCAGGGGGCCCAGTACTTC
.,TRBJ1-6,.,TRBV19,CASSTSGGAQMSPLHF,TGTGCCAGTAGTACCTCGGGGGGGGCCCAAATGTCACCCCTCCACTTT
.,TRBJ1-1,.,TRBV19,CASSIIGTGDTEAFF,TGTGCCAGTAGTATAATCGGGACGGGGGACACTGAAGCTTTCTTT
.,TRBJ1-2,TRBD1,TRBV19,CASSREQGNYGYTF,TGTGCCAGTAGTAGAGAACAGGGGAACTATGGCTACACCTTC
once,TRBJ2-5,TRBD1,TRBV2,CASRGQGAPQETQYF,TGTGCCAGCAGGGGACAGGGGGCCCCCCAAGAGACCCAGTACTTC
once,TRBJ2-1,TRBD1,TRBV30,CAWRFGTGFDEQFF,TGTGCCTGGAGATTCGGGACAGGGTTCGATGAGCAGTTCTTC
once,TRBJ2-2,TRBD2,TRBV2,CASSEGRGVGTGELFF,TGTGCCAGCAGTGAAGGACGGGGGGTTGGCACCGGGGAGCTGTTTTTT
.,TRBJ2-2,.,TRBV12-2,CAIWPAPGELFF,TGTGCAATCTGGCCCGCCCCCGGGGAGCTGTTTTTT